This entry describes one T cell receptor beta chain. The entry originates in a study of blood T cell repertoires in COVID-19. About the study: Samples representing acute and convalescent COVID-19 were sourced from the United States, Italy and Spain.

Original processing notes: How many nucleated cells were present was estimated from reference gene primer amplification. Assay used: immunoSEQ multiplex PCR; TCRdb lists only in-frame clones, some missing. That table gives V, J and clone size, and the DNA gave D and trimming. The table includes tens of thousands of clones, around 90% detected once. The CDR3 runs 14 residues. The trim removed 8 bases at V and 7 bases at J, leaving 12 bases unmatched. CDR1 and CDR2 (germline): ENHRY, SYGVKD. Sequencing was done on a sample of peripheral blood. The sequence came from a man aged 35-49 years with COVID-19, enrolled during active disease. This chain joins TRBV10-3 and TRBJ1-2; TRBD1 matches at 8 bases. The DNA for the CDR3 is TGTGCCATCGAAGCCGGGACAGGATCTGGTGGCTACACCTTC. Translated: CAIEAGTGSGGYTF.